This T cell receptor (beta chain) was identified in a study of cytomegalovirus exposure and HLA in healthy donors. Broader study findings: A later analysis associated 16,951 TCR beta sequences with HLA alleles at a 0.05 false discovery rate. Immune exposure information available was restricted to CMV serostatus. Generally TCR sequences proved uncommon, though certain public TCRs appeared in numerous donors.

The donors comprised healthy bone marrow donors. This clone has only one observation. Its antigen is unknown. The PCR used 60 Vbeta and 13 Jbeta primers. The data were produced by immunoSEQ multiplex PCR, yet TCRdb's version contains in-frame clones alone and is incomplete. The table includes 200,000 to 250,000 clones, around 75% detected once. Sequenced sample: PBMCs. This TCR was sampled from a woman aged 25-40 years in good health and CMV-seronegative.

CDR3 coding DNA: TGCAGTGCTCGTATGAACACTGAAGCTTTCTTT. This encodes CSARMNTEAFF. The chain employs TRBV20-1 and TRBJ1-1; D gene ambiguous. Germline-derived CDR1 and CDR2 are DFQATT and SNEGSKA (reference sequence). V lost 5 bases and J lost 0, with 4 bases in between. The CDR3 sequence is 11 residues long.